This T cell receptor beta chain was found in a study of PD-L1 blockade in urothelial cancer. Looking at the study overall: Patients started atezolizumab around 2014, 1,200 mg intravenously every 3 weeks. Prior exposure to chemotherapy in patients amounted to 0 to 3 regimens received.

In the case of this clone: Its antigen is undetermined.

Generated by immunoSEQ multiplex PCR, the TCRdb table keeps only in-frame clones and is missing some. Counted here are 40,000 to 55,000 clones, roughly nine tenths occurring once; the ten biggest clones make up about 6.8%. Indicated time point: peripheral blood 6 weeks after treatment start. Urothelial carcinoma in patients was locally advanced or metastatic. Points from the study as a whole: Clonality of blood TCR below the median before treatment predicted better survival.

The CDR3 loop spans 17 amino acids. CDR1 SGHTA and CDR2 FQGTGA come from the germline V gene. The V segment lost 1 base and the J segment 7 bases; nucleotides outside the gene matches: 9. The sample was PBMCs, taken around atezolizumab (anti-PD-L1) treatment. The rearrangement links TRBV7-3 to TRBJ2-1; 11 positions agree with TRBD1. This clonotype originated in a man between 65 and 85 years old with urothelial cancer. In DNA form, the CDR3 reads TGTGCCAGCAGCTTAATTTCCGGACAGGGGGCAATTAATGAGCAGTTCTTC. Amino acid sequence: CASSLISGQGAINEQFF.